The 20 T cell receptor beta chains listed next were all sequenced from one sample in a study of molecular identifiers for immune sequencing clone quantification. MiXCR, run by TCRdb on the PCR reads, gives a single entry per CDR3 protein. The table lists approximately 630,000 distinct CDR3 sequences, about 25% of them singletons. The sample taken for sequencing was naive CD8+ T cells from blood, with Jurkat cell RNA spiked in. Subset defined: FACS-sorted CD8+CD4-CCR7+CD45RA+ naive T cells. The receptors were sampled from a human donor in good health. Some libraries in this study had Jurkat cell RNA spiked in.

Points on this clonotype: A much bigger clone sits one base away, suggesting this may be a read error. The J gene is TRBJ2-7, the V gene TRBV5-3; possibly TRBD2 for D (5 bases). TRBV5-3 is given ORF status, its function remaining uncertain. This CDR3 comprises 13 residues. CDR3 sequence (DNA): TGTGCCAGCAGCTTGTCGGGCGACTACGTGCAGTACTTC. This translates into CASSLSGDYVQYF.

At least ten counts were recorded for this clonotype. The chain employs TRBV6-5 and TRBJ2-7, with TRBD2 as a possible D gene (6 bases). CDR3 length: 15 amino acids. V dropped 6 bases and J dropped 0 bases, with 15 bases sitting between them. CDR1 and CDR2 (germline): MNHEY, SVGAGI. The CDR3 nucleotides read TGTGCCAGCAGGGGCGGCGCGGGGAGCTCCTACGAGCAGTACTTC. Translated: CASRGGAGSSYEQYF.

This clonotype has a handful of counts. This chain links TRBV30 with TRBJ2-7; D gene uncertain. The CDR3 totals 12 residues. Between the trimmed V and J ends, which lost 0 bases and 6 bases, there was a span of 9 bases. Germline loops: CDR1 GTSNPN, CDR2 SVGIG (reference sequence). CDR3 sequence: CAWSVNGREQYF. Written as DNA, the CDR3 is TGTGCCTGGAGTGTTAACGGGCGCGAGCAGTACTTC.

The sample holds many counts of this clonotype. This rearrangement joins TRBV27 to TRBJ2-6; D unresolved. Per the germline V gene, CDR1 is MNHEY and CDR2 is SMNVEV (reference sequence). The CDR3 runs to 18 residues. With 6 bases removed from V and 1 base from J, the gap between germline ends came to 19 bases. CDR3 sequence (DNA): TGTGCCAGCAGCAATCTTATCCCGGTAGTATCTGGGGCCAACGTCCTGACTTTC. It encodes CASSNLIPVVSGANVLTF.

Worth noting for this clonotype: At one end the junction does not follow the germline gene, possibly because of a read error. The rearrangement uses TRBV20-1 and TRBJ2-2; D is tentatively TRBD1 or TRBD2 (5 bases each). The length of the CDR3 is 15 residues. Per germline, CDR1 DFQATT and CDR2 SNEGSKA (reference sequence). The CDR3 here is CSARVRTTNTGELLF. DNA for the CDR3: TGCAGTGCTAGAGTGAGGACAACGAACACCGGGGAGCTGTTGTTT.

Concerning this clonotype: This may stem from a read error, because a much larger clone lies one nucleotide away. The chain links TRBV28 to TRBJ2-7, with 7 nucleotides matching TRBD2. Germline CDR1 and CDR2: MDHEN and SYDVKM. The CDR3 is 16 residues long. DNA of the CDR3: TGTGCCAGCAGCGGGAGGAGTTCGGTTCGACCCTACGCGCAGTACTTC. It encodes CASSGRSSVRPYAQYF.

This clonotype occurred many times. The limits of the CDR3 on the DNA are not certain, so only TCRdb's listed CDR3 is given. The chain links TRBV7-7 to TRBJ2-2. The CDR3 numbers 14 amino acids, ends counted. Germline V CDR1 and CDR2: SSHAT, FNYEAQ (reference sequence). The CDR3 spells CASSPTFGAGELFF.

This sequence joins TRBV4-3 and TRBJ1-5; D unclear. Between the trimmed V and J ends, which lost 0 bases and 6 bases, there was a span of 12 bases. Germline CDR1 is LGHNA and CDR2 is YSLEER. This CDR3 region has 15 residues. The CDR3, as DNA: TGCGCCAGCAGCCAAGATAGAGGGAACGGTCAGCCCCAGCATTTT. The encoded protein is CASSQDRGNGQPQHF.

This clonotype has more than one count but fewer than ten. The chain uses TRBV19 and TRBJ2-7; D gene ambiguous. The ends were cut back, 1 base at V and 4 bases at J, with 8 bases in the middle. CDR1 is LNHDA, CDR2 SQIVND, per germline (reference sequence). The CDR3 covers 13 residues. The CDR3 region has the DNA TGTGCCAGTAGTATAGGAGCACTGTACGAGCAGTACTTC. This encodes CASSIGALYEQYF.

This clonotype was counted only a few times. The chain is built from TRBV7-6 and TRBJ2-7; perhaps D is TRBD1 or TRBD2 (5 bases each). CDR3 length: 15 residues. V was cut by 1 base and J by 2 bases, with 12 bases left in between. Germline V gene lookup returns CDR1 SGHVS and CDR2 FNYEAQ. The CDR3 nucleotides read TGTGCCAGCAGCTTAGATGGGACGACAGCCTACGAGCAGTACTTC. Its protein product is CASSLDGTTAYEQYF.

This clonotype has a handful of counts. The chain uses TRBV19 and TRBJ2-5; 12 nucleotides align to TRBD2. CDR1 is LNHDA and CDR2 is SQIVND in the germline V gene (reference sequence). The length of the CDR3 is 15 residues. After removal of 9 bases from V and 9 bases from J, the junction contained 14 bases not matched to a gene. The CDR3 is CASRLDPGLAGPQYF. DNA for the CDR3: TGTGCCAGCCGATTAGACCCCGGACTAGCGGGACCCCAGTACTTC.

In its sample, this clonotype was seen a few times. The gene calls are TRBV7-6 and TRBJ2-7; no firm D call. The CDR3 is made up of 16 amino acids. Trimming took 4 bases from V and 2 from J, leaving 18 bases between them. Germline-derived CDR1 and CDR2 are SGHVS and FNYEAQ. The CDR3 sequence is CASSSFRTAQAYEQYF. CDR3 bases: TGTGCCAGCAGCTCCTTCCGGACCGCCCAGGCCTACGAGCAGTACTTC. The full variable domain, in which reference TRBV7-6 and TRBJ2-7 provide the parts outside the CDR3, is GAGVSQSPRYKVTKRGQDVALRCDPISGHVSLYWYRQALGQGPEFLTYFNYEAQQDKSGLPNDRFSAERPEGSISTLTIQRTEQRDSAMYRCASSSFRTAQAYEQYFGPGTRLTVT.

Notes on this clonotype: It may be a read error: a sequence one base away is much more abundant. The chain links TRBV4-2 to TRBJ1-5; D possibly corresponds to TRBD1 (6 bases). The V and J ends lost 2 bases and 5 bases respectively, with 13 bases between them. The CDR3 is made up of 15 amino acids. CDR1 is LGHNA and CDR2 is YNFKEQ in the germline V gene. The CDR3 here is CASSQPQGAHQPQHF. DNA for the CDR3: TGTGCCAGCAGCCAACCACAGGGCGCCCATCAGCCCCAGCATTTT.

In this sample, this clonotype turned up a few times. The rearrangement links TRBV27 to TRBJ2-1; TRBD1 matches 11 bases. V was clipped by 5 bases and J by 8 bases; unmatched bases: 11. Germline V CDR1 and CDR2: MNHEY, SMNVEV (reference sequence). CDR3 length: 16 residues. The CDR3 protein is CASSPVVGQGVYEQFF. CDR3 nucleotide sequence: TGTGCCAGCAGTCCAGTGGTGGGACAGGGGGTCTATGAGCAGTTCTTC.

The table lists this clonotype with a few counts. The rearrangement links TRBV20-1 to TRBJ2-7, with D possibly matching TRBD2 (5 bases). The germline V gene encodes CDR1 DFQATT and CDR2 SNEGSKA (reference sequence). The V end was cut by 0 bases, the J end by 2 bases, with 11 bases between. CDR3 length: 14 residues. This chain's CDR3 is CSARDWTGTYEQYF. As DNA, the CDR3 is TGCAGTGCTAGAGATTGGACGGGAACCTACGAGCAGTACTTC.

The rearrangement uses TRBV7-9 and TRBJ2-1, with 8 bases identical to TRBD2. CDR1 is SEHNR, CDR2 FQNEAQ, per germline (reference sequence). Trimming at V came to 4 bases and at J to 9 bases, leaving 20 bases not matched to a gene. The CDR3 consists of 18 residues. CDR3 in DNA: TGTGCCAGCAGCTCCGGGACTAGTAATCTGGGAAAGGTTGGTGAGCAGTTCTTC. Its protein is CASSSGTSNLGKVGEQFF.

V is TRBV10-3 and J is TRBJ2-7; D unclear. Germline values: CDR1 ENHRY, CDR2 SYGVKD. V dropped 1 base and J dropped 2 bases, with 12 bases sitting between them. This CDR3 comprises 15 residues. CDR3: CAISEWANSPYEQYF. CDR3 nucleotide sequence: TGTGCCATCAGTGAGTGGGCCAACAGCCCCTACGAGCAGTACTTC.

Worth noting for this clonotype: This may arise from a read error, as a much more abundant clone is one base away. The chain links TRBV7-2 to TRBJ1-1; D is possibly TRBD1 (6 bases). CDR1 is SGHTA and CDR2 is FQGNSA in the germline V gene. The V and J ends lost 3 bases and 4 bases respectively, with 27 bases between them. This CDR3 is built from 19 residues. The CDR3 bases are TGTGCCAGCAGCTTTTATTTGTTTCCCGGGACACCGATGAGCACTGAAGCTTTCTTT. Encoded protein: CASSFYLFPGTPMSTEAFF.

This clonotype was picked up many times. V gene TRBV9 combines with J gene TRBJ2-2, with 8 bases lining up with TRBD1. With V trimmed by 4 bases and J by 5 bases, 7 bases remained unmatched. Germline CDR1 and CDR2: SGDLS and YYNGEE. The CDR3 has 15 residues. CDR3 in amino acids: CASSPTGALTGELFF. The CDR3 DNA follows: TGTGCCAGCAGCCCGACAGGGGCGCTTACCGGGGAGCTGTTTTTT.

This clonotype was seen a handful of times. DNA for the CDR3: TGTGCCAGCAGTTACCCTTGGGTTGGGGTCCAAGAGACCCAGTACTTC. Residues: CASSYPWVGVQETQYF. The chain recombines TRBV6-2 or TRBV6-3 with TRBJ2-5; D is unclear. This CDR3 region has 16 residues. Germline V CDR1 and CDR2: MNHEY, SVGEGT. V lost 2 bases, J lost 1 base, and 14 bases lay in between.